What follows describes a single T cell receptor (beta chain). Generated by immunoSEQ multiplex PCR, the TCRdb table keeps only in-frame clones and is missing some. The repertoire includes roughly 100,000 clones, about 90% of them detected once, and 2% to 2.5% sits in the top ten. This record belongs to a study of control samples from healthy donors and cancer patients. The origin of this receptor is a woman aged 18-29 years in good health. Sequencing was carried out using blood.

The CDR3 protein is CASDSRLAFF. The CDR3 region has the DNA TGTGCCAGCGACAGTCGATTGGCTTTCTTT. V and J are TRBV6-5 and TRBJ1-1, with D possibly matching TRBD1 (5 bases). The germline V gene has CDR1 MNHEY and CDR2 SVGAGI. Trimming took off 8 bases at V and 11 bases at J, with 12 bases between the two ends. There are 10 residues in the CDR3.